What follows are 26 T cell receptor beta chains derived from one specimen sequenced in a study of control samples from healthy donors and cancer patients. Profiled with immunoSEQ multiplex PCR; TCRdb holds only in-frame clones, not every one. The table has approximately 58,000 clones, approximately 87% seen once. Sequenced sample: PBMCs. The receptors shown here come from a woman aged 60-70 years with lung cancer.

The V gene is TRBV6-6, the J gene TRBJ2-2; tentatively, D is TRBD1 (5 bases). The V and J ends lost 6 bases and 8 bases respectively, with 16 bases between them. The CDR3 loop spans 14 amino acids. CDR1 and CDR2 from the germline V gene are MNHNY and SVGAGI (reference sequence). CDR3 sequence: CASSPHSGLGELFF. The CDR3 DNA is TGTGCCAGCAGCCCTCACTCAGGGTTAGGGGAGCTGTTTTTT.

This rearrangement joins TRBV6-1 to TRBJ1-2; D gene unclear. The length of the CDR3 is 13 residues. Germline V gene data show CDR1 as MNHNS and CDR2 as SASEGT. V was clipped by 3 bases and J by 3 bases, with 8 bases between them. The CDR3 is CASSDAPYYGYTF. The CDR3 coding sequence is TGTGCCAGCAGTGATGCGCCTTACTATGGCTACACCTTC.

The chain uses TRBV28 and TRBJ2-7; D unclear. V lost 7 bases and J lost 2, with 12 bases in between. Germline CDR1 MDHEN, CDR2 SYDVKM. This CDR3 spans 13 amino acids. This chain's CDR3 is CASIGSPAYEQYF. In DNA form, the CDR3 reads TGTGCCAGCATAGGAAGCCCAGCCTACGAGCAGTACTTC.

In this sample, this clone turned up a few times. This chain connects TRBV5-1 to TRBJ2-5, with a possible D match to TRBD1 (5 bases). The V end was cut by 0 bases, the J end by 7 bases, with 13 bases between. The CDR3 is 14 amino acids. In germline, CDR1 is SGHRS, CDR2 YFSETQ. The CDR3 sequence: CASSLEAGFGTQYF. CDR3 coding DNA: TGCGCCAGCAGCTTGGAGGCAGGGTTTGGGACCCAGTACTTC.

The chain couples TRBV3-1 (or the pseudogene TRBV3-2) to TRBJ1-5, with no clear D. This CDR3 contains 15 residues. V shed 2 bases and J shed 2 bases, with 10 bases lying between them. Germline CDR1 is LGHDT and CDR2 is YNNKEL (reference sequence). The CDR3 DNA sequence: TGTGCCAGCAGCCAATTTTATACTGGCAATCAGCCCCAGCATTTT. It encodes CASSQFYTGNQPQHF.

This chain connects TRBV7-3 to TRBJ2-5, with TRBD2 as a possible D gene (9 bases). The germline gives CDR1 SGHTA, CDR2 FQGTGA. V dropped 4 bases and J dropped 5 bases, with 23 bases sitting between them. The CDR3 covers 17 residues. The CDR3 loop is CASSSQGAAGGTETQYF. Written as DNA, the CDR3 is TGTGCCAGCAGCTCGCAGGGGGCTGCGGGAGGGACGGAGACCCAGTACTTC. Using reference TRBV7-3 and TRBJ2-5 for the parts outside the CDR3, the full variable domain is GAGVSQTPSNKVTEKGKYVELRCDPISGHTALYWYRQSLGQGPEFLIYFQGTGAADDSGLPNDRFFAVRPEGSVSTLKIQRTERGDSAVYLCASSSQGAAGGTETQYFGPGTRLLVL.

The chain joins TRBV19 to TRBJ2-1; tentatively, D is TRBD2 (6 bases). Between the trimmed V and J ends, which lost 6 bases and 9 bases, there was a span of 18 bases. The CDR3 totals 14 residues. The germline V gene encodes CDR1 LNHDA and CDR2 SQIVND (reference sequence). CDR3 amino acids: CASRNLGGVGEQFF. CDR3 DNA: TGTGCCAGTAGAAACTTAGGAGGGGTAGGTGAGCAGTTCTTC.

This clone has just a few counts. This chain joins TRBV2 and TRBJ2-7; 13 bases align to TRBD2. The CDR3 has 14 residues. The germline V gene encodes CDR1 SNHLY and CDR2 FYNNEI. V trimming: 8 bases; J trimming: 2 bases; junction bases outside the gene matches: 3. The CDR3, as DNA: TGTGCCAGCGGGGGGACTAGCGGGGCCTACGAGCAGTACTTC. Its protein product is CASGGTSGAYEQYF.

The V and J genes are TRBV10-3 and TRBJ1-2; no reliable D call. V gave up 10 bases and J gave up 3 bases, with 18 bases separating them. This CDR3 comprises 14 residues. The V gene's germline CDR1 is ENHRY and CDR2 SYGVKD. Here the CDR3 reads CASFQENSHYGYTF. The CDR3 DNA is TGTGCCAGCTTTCAGGAGAATTCCCACTATGGCTACACCTTC.

The chain employs TRBV28 and TRBJ1-5; D gene unclear. The CDR3 has 14 residues. The V and J ends lost 5 bases and 4 bases respectively, with 12 bases between them. CDR1 is MDHEN and CDR2 is SYDVKM in the germline V gene. The CDR3 DNA sequence: TGTGCCAGCAGTCTACTTGGCGCTAATCAGCCCCAGCATTTT. Protein product: CASSLLGANQPQHF.

This clone was picked up one time. The chain combines TRBV7-3 with TRBJ2-6, with D tentatively TRBD1 (5 bases). The CDR3 contains 15 residues. In germline, CDR1 is SGHTA, CDR2 FQGTGA. V was trimmed by 3 bases and J by 2 bases, leaving 8 bases between them. CDR3 in DNA: TGTGCCAGCAGCTTTACAGGCCCTGGGGCCAACGTCCTGACTTTC. This gives the protein CASSFTGPGANVLTF.

This sequence joins TRBV6-5 and TRBJ2-5; D remains ambiguous. Germline values: CDR1 MNHEY, CDR2 SVGAGI. This CDR3 region has 12 residues. V was trimmed by 5 bases and J by 6 bases, leaving 10 bases between them. CDR3 DNA: TGTGCCAGCAGTAACGGACCTCAGACCCAGTACTTC. It encodes CASSNGPQTQYF.

This chain uses TRBV19 with TRBJ2-6; TRBD1 agrees at 12 bases. CDR1 and CDR2 (germline): LNHDA, SQIVND (reference sequence). The CDR3 sequence is 19 residues long. V was pared by 4 bases and J by 0 bases, with 7 bases of the junction left unmatched. The CDR3 here is CASSSPGQGAGSGANVLTF. The CDR3 DNA reads as TGTGCCAGTAGTAGCCCGGGACAGGGGGCCGGCTCTGGGGCCAACGTCCTGACTTTC.

This clone was counted once. This rearrangement joins TRBV27 to TRBJ2-7; 8 positions match TRBD2. This CDR3 has 15 amino acids. With V trimmed by 6 bases and J by 6 bases, 13 bases remained unmatched. Looked up from germline, CDR1 is MNHEY and CDR2 is SMNVEV (reference sequence). The CDR3 spells CASSRAGASGPEQYF. Here the CDR3 DNA reads TGTGCCAGCAGCCGAGCGGGGGCGAGCGGTCCCGAGCAGTACTTC.

The genes are TRBV24-1 and TRBJ1-4, with 8 bases fitting TRBD1. The CDR3 sequence is 15 residues long. CDR1 and CDR2 from the germline V gene are KGHDR and SFDVKD. With 1 base clipped from V and 8 bases from J, the junction kept 5 bases outside the gene matches. The chain's CDR3 is CATSDFRGRTEKLFF. The CDR3 DNA sequence: TGTGCCACCAGTGATTTCAGGGGGCGGACGGAAAAACTGTTTTTT.

This clone occurred a few times. The same CDR3 is also encoded by other DNA sequences in this sample. The chain couples TRBV7-3 to TRBJ1-1; the D is unclear. The CDR3 contains 13 residues. V lost 6 bases and J 1 base, leaving 9 bases between the germline ends. CDR1 is SGHTA, CDR2 FQGTGA, per germline. The DNA of the CDR3 is TGTGCCAGCAGTGTAGACCGGAACACTGAAGCTTTCTTT. Protein: CASSVDRNTEAFF.

The chain combines TRBV6-6 with TRBJ1-6; perhaps TRBD1 as D (5 bases). The CDR3 covers 12 residues. V was shortened by 2 bases and J by 15 bases, with 11 bases between the two germline ends. Germline assignment: CDR1 MNHNY and CDR2 SVGAGI (reference sequence). DNA of the CDR3: TGTGCCAGCAGTTACGGGACGGCCTTCCTCCACTTT. This sequence encodes CASSYGTAFLHF.

The V gene is TRBV27, the J gene TRBJ1-5, with D maybe TRBD1 (6 bases). V was shortened by 6 bases and J by 0 bases, with 12 bases between the two germline ends. Germline CDR1 is MNHEY and CDR2 is SMNVEV (reference sequence). CDR3 length equals 15 residues. The CDR3 DNA follows: TGTGCCAGCAGCTCTACAGGGTATAGCAATCAGCCCCAGCATTTT. Its protein is CASSSTGYSNQPQHF.

This chain connects TRBV5-6 to TRBJ1-5; D unresolved. Trimming took off 0 bases at V and 7 bases at J, with 8 bases between the two ends. This CDR3 region has 13 residues. Per germline, CDR1 SGHDT and CDR2 YYEEEE. CDR3 in amino acids: CASSLEPDQPQHF. For the CDR3, the DNA is TGTGCCAGCAGCTTGGAACCCGACCAGCCCCAGCATTTT.

The chain recombines TRBV5-1 with TRBJ2-7, with D possibly being TRBD1 (7 bases). V was shortened by 4 bases and J by 11 bases, with 25 bases between the two germline ends. This CDR3 contains 15 residues. Germline values: CDR1 SGHRS, CDR2 YFSETQ. Here the CDR3 DNA reads TGCGCCAGCAGCGGGGACTCTGGGACAGCCAGCTTAAAGTACTTC. It specifies CASSGDSGTASLKYF.

J is TRBJ1-1 and V is TRBV4-2; a weak D match, TRBD1 (5 bases). The CDR3 is made up of 16 amino acids. The germline V gene has CDR1 LGHNA and CDR2 YNFKEQ. Trimming left V 4 bases short and J 4 bases short, with 19 bases between. As DNA, the CDR3 is TGTGCCAGCAGCCGGGACTCAGGGAGGGGATTCACTGAAGCTTTCTTT. Protein product: CASSRDSGRGFTEAFF.

V usage is TRBV6-5 and J usage is TRBJ1-4, with D maybe TRBD1 (5 bases). The CDR3 is made up of 13 amino acids. The V and J ends lost 10 bases and 0 bases respectively, with 9 bases between them. CDR1 and CDR2 from the germline V gene are MNHEY and SVGAGI. The chain's CDR3 is CATRTTTNEKLFF. The CDR3 DNA is TGTGCCACCCGGACAACAACTAATGAAAAACTGTTTTTT.

The chain couples TRBV6-5 to TRBJ1-1; D not certain. The CDR3 has 15 amino acids. Deletions cut 0 bases from V and 1 base from J, with 9 bases between. Germline CDR1 reads MNHEY; CDR2 reads SVGAGI. The chain's CDR3 is CASSYSIIGNTEAFF. In DNA, the CDR3 is TGTGCCAGCAGTTACTCGATAATTGGGAACACTGAAGCTTTCTTT.

V is TRBV5-1 and J is TRBJ1-5; TRBD1 agrees at 8 bases. Per the germline V gene, CDR1 is SGHRS and CDR2 is YFSETQ. The CDR3 is 15 amino acids. V lost 4 bases to trimming and J lost 2 bases; unmatched junction nucleotides: 5. In DNA form, the CDR3 reads TGCGCCAGCAGCCCCGGGGGACAGGGCAATCAGCCCCAGCATTTT. It specifies CASSPGGQGNQPQHF.

The chain joins TRBV6-1 to TRBJ1-5; no clear D. There are 13 residues in the CDR3. Germline loops: CDR1 MNHNS, CDR2 SASEGT. Trimming shortened V by 1 base and J by 10 bases, and 11 bases separated the two germline ends. The CDR3 region has the DNA TGTGCCAGCAGTGAAGGGGGAGAGACTCCCCAGCATTTT. Translation: CASSEGGETPQHF.

The chain joins TRBV28 to TRBJ1-4; D might be TRBD1 (5 bases). CDR1 and CDR2 from the germline V gene are MDHEN and SYDVKM. Trimming took off 6 bases at V and 3 bases at J, with 8 bases between the two ends. This CDR3 has 13 residues. CDR3 nucleotide sequence: TGTGCCAGCAGAGCGGGGCCTAATGAAAAACTGTTTTTT. As protein: CASRAGPNEKLFF.